The rows below give T cell receptor beta chains drawn from one sample of a study of T cell responses to AZD1222 COVID-19 vaccine. The method was immunoSEQ multiplex PCR; TCRdb's version includes in-frame clones alone and lacks a portion of them. Seen here are roughly 120,000 clones, more than 75% observed once, and the top ten hold just over 3.5%. The source was peripheral blood, collected 28 days after the second AZD1222 dose. The receptors shown here come from an adult who received the AZD1222 COVID-19 vaccine. Both conserved end residues are part of each CDR3. The D gene is left open where the match is weak. Not every row has a clone size; where given, it reads once, few, many or a size class.

v_gene	j_gene	len	abundance	d_gene	CDR3nt	CDR3aa
TRBV30	TRBJ2-1	11	.	.	TGTGCCTGGAGTGCTTCCTGGGAGCAGTTCTTC	CAWSASWEQFF
TRBV27	TRBJ2-1	15	.	.	TGTGCCAGCGGCTCCTACCCCACTAGAATCAATGAGCAGTTCTTC	CASGSYPTRINEQFF
TRBV18	TRBJ1-1	14	.	TRBD1	TGTGCCAGCTCACCGGACAGGACTAACACTGAAGCTTTCTTT	CASSPDRTNTEAFF
TRBV9	TRBJ1-1	12	.	.	TGTGCCAGCAGCGTATTGGGCCCAGAAGCTTTCTTT	CASSVLGPEAFF
TRBV9	TRBJ1-4	15	.	TRBD1	TGTGCCAGCAGCGTAGAGGGGGCGGCTAATGAAAAACTGTTTTTT	CASSVEGAANEKLFF
TRBV6-5	TRBJ1-5	14	.	TRBD1	TGTGCCGGATCCGGGACAGTTAGCAATCAGCCCCAGCATTTT	CAGSGTVSNQPQHF
TRBV7-7	TRBJ2-2	12	.	.	TGTGCTAGCAGCTATGACACCGGGGAGCTGTTTTTT	CASSYDTGELFF
TRBV30	TRBJ2-7	13	.	.	TGTGCCTGGACCCGAGGCGGAGCCTACGAGCAGTACTTC	CAWTRGGAYEQYF
TRBV7-2	TRBJ2-1	13	.	.	TGTGCCAGCAGCTTAGGGGGGGTTGTTGAGCAGTTCTTC	CASSLGGVVEQFF
TRBV7-2	TRBJ2-5	14	.	TRBD1	TGTGCCAGCAGCCCCCGGACAGGCCAAGAGACCCAGTACTTC	CASSPRTGQETQYF
TRBV18	TRBJ1-5	14	.	.	TGTGCCAGCTCGGAGGCAGGGGTCGATCAGCCCCAGCATTTT	CASSEAGVDQPQHF
TRBV9	TRBJ1-4	14	.	.	TGTGCCAGCAGCGTTGGCAGGGTTTCTGAAAAACTGTTTTTT	CASSVGRVSEKLFF
TRBV6-5	TRBJ1-4	15	.	.	TGTGCCAGTGCGACAGGCCCGGCAACTAATGAAAAACTGTTTTTT	CASATGPATNEKLFF
TRBV27	TRBJ1-2	15	few	.	TGTGCCAGCAGTGAAGGCTCCTCTTTTAACTATGGCTACACCTTC	CASSEGSSFNYGYTF
TRBV29-1	TRBJ2-7	17	.	.	TGCAGCGTTGGTGCCAATCGGGGCCGTACCCAATCCTACGAGCAGTACTTC	CSVGANRGRTQSYEQYF